This entry concerns a single T cell receptor beta chain. Generated by immunoSEQ multiplex PCR, the TCRdb table keeps only in-frame clones and is missing some. The repertoire includes about 45,000 clones, over 75% of them detected once, and about 2.2% sits in the top ten. The record originates from a study of lymphopenia after photon versus proton radiotherapy. Germline CDR1 reads SGHAT; CDR2 reads FQDESV (reference sequence). CDR3 length equals 15 residues. Unmatched junction bases numbered 10, after V lost 5 bases and J lost 6 bases. The chain has TRBV11-1 and TRBJ2-7; 10 bases are shared with TRBD1. The origin of this receptor is a man aged 40-49 years with gastric cancer. Source: peripheral blood, taken from a patient treated with photon-based radiotherapy. The CDR3 is CASSTGTGVDGEQYF. The CDR3 DNA is TGTGCCAGCAGCACCGGGACAGGGGTCGACGGCGAGCAGTACTTC.